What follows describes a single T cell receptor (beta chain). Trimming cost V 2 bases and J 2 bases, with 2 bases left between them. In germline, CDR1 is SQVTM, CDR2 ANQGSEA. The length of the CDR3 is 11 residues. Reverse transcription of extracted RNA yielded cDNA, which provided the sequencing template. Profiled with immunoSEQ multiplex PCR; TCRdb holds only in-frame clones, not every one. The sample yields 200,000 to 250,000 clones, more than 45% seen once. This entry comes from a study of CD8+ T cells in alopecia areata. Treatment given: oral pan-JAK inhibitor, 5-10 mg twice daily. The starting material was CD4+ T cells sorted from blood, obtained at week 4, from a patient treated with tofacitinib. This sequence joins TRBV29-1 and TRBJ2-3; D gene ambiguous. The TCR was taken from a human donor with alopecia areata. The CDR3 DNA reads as TGCAGCGTTGAAAACACAGATACGCAGTATTTT. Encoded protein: CSVENTDTQYF.